This T cell receptor (beta chain) was documented in a study of OX40 agonist ivuxolimab in advanced cancers. Notes on the study in general: Expanded peripheral T cell antigen specificity was not determined.

Repertoires were generated with immunoSEQ multiplex PCR, while TCRdb's copy carries only in-frame clones and drops some. Of 60,000 to 85,000 clones in the sample, about three quarters are singletons; the top ten hold 1.6%. Notes on this clone: The antigen remains unidentified.

V lost 1 base to trimming and J lost 0 bases, with 12 bases between them. The CDR3 is 17 amino acids. Germline lookup yields CDR1 MGHRA and CDR2 YSYEKL. The receptor was derived from an adult with an advanced solid tumor such as melanoma, head and neck, liver or kidney cancer. Here the sequenced sample was CD4+ or CD8+ T cells sorted from blood, taken in a trial of the OX40 agonist ivuxolimab. The rearrangement uses TRBV4-1 and TRBJ2-2; D perhaps matches TRBD1 (8 bases). CDR3 DNA: TGCGCCAGCAGCCAAGTCACAGGGGGGGCGAACACCGGGGAGCTGTTTTTT. Translating it yields CASSQVTGGANTGELFF.